This T cell receptor beta chain came from a study of graft-versus-host responses after intestinal transplantation (dated by TCRdb to the early 2020s). Context from the whole study: The transplants that recipients got were multivisceral, liver-intestinal, or isolated intestinal. Anti-thymocyte globulin induction was given to all recipients, followed by maintenance tacrolimus and steroids for 2 to 3 years. After intestinal transplantation, graft-versus-host and host-versus-graft alloreactive T cell clones were followed in the graft, circulation and bone marrow using bulk TCR-beta CDR3 sequencing. To identify alloreactive clones, pre-transplant mixed lymphocyte reaction products were sequenced and then compared with unstimulated pre-transplant donor and recipient T cells. A cohort of about two dozen intestinal transplant recipients, including one retransplant, was enrolled, and 3 patients lacking pretransplant specimens were excluded. A peak of at least 4% donor T cells among recipient peripheral blood mononuclear cells was the definition used for donor T cell macrochimerism. Rather than being sequenced by the commercial service, samples from a few later patients were sequenced in-house on an Illumina MiSeq and processed with MiXCR.

Libraries were built with the immunoSEQ multiplex PCR assay. For most patients, high-throughput TCR-beta CDR3 sequencing of genomic DNA was performed by Adaptive Biotechnologies. As for the authors' bioinformatics: TCR sequencing data were retrieved from Adaptive's ImmunoSEQ software for 15 to 20 patients, whereas three other patients were processed with MiXCR and VDJtools. Because the origin of CDR3 nucleotide sequences shared between donor and recipient could not be assigned, those sequences were removed. To count as alloreactive, a clone needed at least 2-fold expansion over unstimulated cells and a minimum CFSE-low frequency of 0.002% (template counts) or 0.001% (read counts). Clones were considered mappable if detected in sequenced pre-transplant spleen, lymph node, or MLR CFSE-low populations of the donor or recipient. Cumulative frequency of alloreactive clones was calculated as a percentage of all sequences weighted by copy number. This is the immuneACCESS table as TCRdb keeps it, with only in-frame sequences that have V and J called. A part of the clones is gone; compared with another copy, unresolved V genes explain less than half, and the rest is unexplained. For V, J and clone size, that table is used; D and trimming come from the DNA. Within this sample are tens of thousands of clones, with around three quarters of them counted one time only. The top ten clonotypes cover 3% to 3.5% of the sample.

To isolate intraepithelial and lamina propria lymphocytes from graft specimens, dithiothreitol, EDTA incubations and collagenase D digestion were used. Bulk TCR-beta sequencing was performed on serial intestinal graft biopsy specimens collected as late as 600 days after transplant. The study at large found these results: GvH clones were detected in recipient bone marrow, and some appeared earlier in ileal mucosa or blood, consistent with an intestinal mucosal origin. Conclusions were limited by the relatively low number and heterogeneity of intestinal transplant patients. Early after transplant, peak levels of circulating GvH clones were associated with declines in HvG clones. In patients with donor T cell macrochimerism, the allografts had high GvH to HvG T cell clonal ratios.

A remark on this clone: There is no known antigen for this receptor. No qualities accompany the bases; no much larger clone lies one base away.

As encoded in the germline V gene, CDR1 is SGHNT while CDR2 is YENEEA. V is trimmed back by 2 bases and J by 4 bases, and the junction contains 0 bases that no gene match accounts for. Measured from the cysteine to the phenylalanine, the CDR3 is 14 residues long. The read is trimmed to its CDR3 DNA, 42 bases read in frame from base 1. The material sequenced was ileum tissue, taken 12 days after intestinal transplant. Recombination connected TRBV11-3 to TRBJ2-1; the central 9 bases match TRBD2. This TCR came from a human patient who received an intestinal transplant, so some T cells may come from the graft donor. The CDR3 reads CASSLTSGYNEQFF. Read as DNA, the sequence is TGTGCCAGCAGCTTAACTAGCGGGTACAATGAGCAGTTCTTC.